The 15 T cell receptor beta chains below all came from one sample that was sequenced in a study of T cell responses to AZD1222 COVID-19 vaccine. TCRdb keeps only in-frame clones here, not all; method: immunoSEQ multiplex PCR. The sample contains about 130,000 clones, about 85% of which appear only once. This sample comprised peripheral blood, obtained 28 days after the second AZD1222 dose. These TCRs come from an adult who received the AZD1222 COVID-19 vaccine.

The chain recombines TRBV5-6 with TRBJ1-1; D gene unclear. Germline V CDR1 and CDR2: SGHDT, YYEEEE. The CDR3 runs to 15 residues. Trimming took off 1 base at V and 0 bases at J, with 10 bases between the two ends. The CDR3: CASSLFATLNTEAFF. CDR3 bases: TGTGCCAGCAGCTTGTTTGCCACCTTGAACACTGAAGCTTTCTTT.

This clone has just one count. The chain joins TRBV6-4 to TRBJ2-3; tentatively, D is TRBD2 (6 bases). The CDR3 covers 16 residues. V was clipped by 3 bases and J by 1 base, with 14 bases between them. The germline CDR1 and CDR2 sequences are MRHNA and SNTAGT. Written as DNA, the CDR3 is TGTGCCAGCAGTGAACAAAGGGGAGGCGGCACAGATACGCAGTATTTT. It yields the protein CASSEQRGGGTDTQYF.

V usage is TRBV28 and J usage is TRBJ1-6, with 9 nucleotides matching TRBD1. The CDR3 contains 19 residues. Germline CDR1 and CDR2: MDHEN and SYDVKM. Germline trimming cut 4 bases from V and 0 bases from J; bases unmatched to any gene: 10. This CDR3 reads CASSSTPGQGGSYNSPLHF. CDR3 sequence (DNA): TGTGCCAGCAGTTCCACGCCGGGACAGGGCGGCTCCTATAATTCACCCCTCCACTTT.

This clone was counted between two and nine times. The CDR3 reads CASSPVAYEQYF. CDR3 bases: TGTGCCAGCAGCCCGGTAGCCTACGAGCAGTACTTC. This chain links TRBV7-7 with TRBJ2-7; D is ambiguous. Trimming left V 5 bases short and J 2 bases short, with 7 bases between. Germline V CDR1 and CDR2: SSHAT, FNYEAQ (reference sequence). The CDR3 is 12 amino acids.

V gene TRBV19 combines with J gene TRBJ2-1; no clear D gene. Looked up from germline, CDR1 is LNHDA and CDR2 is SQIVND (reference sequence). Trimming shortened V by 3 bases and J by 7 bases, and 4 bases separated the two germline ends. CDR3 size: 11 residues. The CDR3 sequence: CASSMSNEQFF. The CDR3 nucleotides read TGTGCCAGTAGTATGAGTAATGAGCAGTTCTTC.

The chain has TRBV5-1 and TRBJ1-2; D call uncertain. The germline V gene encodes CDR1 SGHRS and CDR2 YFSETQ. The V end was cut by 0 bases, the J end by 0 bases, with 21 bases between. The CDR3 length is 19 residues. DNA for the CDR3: TGCGCCAGCAGCTTGGGACTTGGAGAGATCATTCAATCTAACTATGGCTACACCTTC. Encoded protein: CASSLGLGEIIQSNYGYTF.

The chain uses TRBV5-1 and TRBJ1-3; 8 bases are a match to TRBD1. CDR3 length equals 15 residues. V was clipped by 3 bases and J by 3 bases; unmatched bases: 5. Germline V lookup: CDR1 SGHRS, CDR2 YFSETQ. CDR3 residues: CASSSTGGGGNTIYF. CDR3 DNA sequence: TGCGCCAGCAGCTCTACAGGGGGAGGTGGAAACACCATATATTTT.

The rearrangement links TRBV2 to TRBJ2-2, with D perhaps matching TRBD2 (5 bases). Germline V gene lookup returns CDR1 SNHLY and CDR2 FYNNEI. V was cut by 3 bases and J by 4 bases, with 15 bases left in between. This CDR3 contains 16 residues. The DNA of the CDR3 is TGTGCCAGCAGTGACGGTTCCCTAGCTGCCACCGGGGAGCTGTTTTTT. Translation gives CASSDGSLAATGELFF.

This CDR3 reads CASSLGDSSGEKLFF. The CDR3 DNA follows: TGCGCCAGCAGCTTGGGGGACTCCTCGGGGGAAAAACTGTTTTTT. The V call is TRBV5-1, the J call TRBJ1-4, with a possible D match to TRBD1 (5 bases). From germline, CDR1 is SGHRS and CDR2 YFSETQ. This CDR3 has 15 residues. V shed 0 bases and J shed 8 bases, with 14 bases lying between them.

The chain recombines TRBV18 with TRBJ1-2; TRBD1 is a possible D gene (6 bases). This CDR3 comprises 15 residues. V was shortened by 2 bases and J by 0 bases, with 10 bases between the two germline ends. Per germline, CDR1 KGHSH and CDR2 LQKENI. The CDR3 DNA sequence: TGTGCCAGCTCACCAGGACAGATTCCTAACTATGGCTACACCTTC. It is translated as CASSPGQIPNYGYTF.

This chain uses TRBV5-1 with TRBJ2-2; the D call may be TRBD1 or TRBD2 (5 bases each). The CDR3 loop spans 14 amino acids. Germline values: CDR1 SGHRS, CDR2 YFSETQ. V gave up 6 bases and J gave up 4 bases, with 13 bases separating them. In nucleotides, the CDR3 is TGCGCCAGCAACCCCGGGGACCTCACCGGGGAGCTGTTTTTT. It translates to CASNPGDLTGELFF. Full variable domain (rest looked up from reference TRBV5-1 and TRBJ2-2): KAGVTQTPRYLIKTRGQQVTLSCSPISGHRSVSWYQQTPGQGLQFLFEYFSETQRNKGNFPGRFSGRQFSNSRSEMNVSTLELGDSALYLCASNPGDLTGELFFGEGSRLTVL.

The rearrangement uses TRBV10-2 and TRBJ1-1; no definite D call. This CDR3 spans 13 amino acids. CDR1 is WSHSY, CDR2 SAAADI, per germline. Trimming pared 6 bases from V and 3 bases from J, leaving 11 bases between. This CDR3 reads CASRAPDDTEAFF. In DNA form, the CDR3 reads TGCGCCAGCAGGGCCCCGGATGACACTGAAGCTTTCTTT.

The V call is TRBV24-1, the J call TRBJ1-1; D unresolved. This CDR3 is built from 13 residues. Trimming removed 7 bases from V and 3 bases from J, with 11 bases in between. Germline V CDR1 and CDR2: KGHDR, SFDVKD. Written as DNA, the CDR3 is TGTGCCACCAGCAAGGGCGGGTACACTGAAGCTTTCTTT. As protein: CATSKGGYTEAFF.

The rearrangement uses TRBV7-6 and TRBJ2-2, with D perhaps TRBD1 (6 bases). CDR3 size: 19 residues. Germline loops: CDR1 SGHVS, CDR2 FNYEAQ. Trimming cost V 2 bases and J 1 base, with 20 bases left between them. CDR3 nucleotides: TGTGCCAGCAGCTTACCTCTAAGGGGGACGCACCAGAACACCGGGGAGCTGTTTTTT. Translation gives CASSLPLRGTHQNTGELFF.

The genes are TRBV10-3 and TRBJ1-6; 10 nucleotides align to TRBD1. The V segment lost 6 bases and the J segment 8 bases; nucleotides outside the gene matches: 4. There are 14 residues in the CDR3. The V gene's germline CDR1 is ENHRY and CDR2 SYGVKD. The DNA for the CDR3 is TGTGCCATCAGGCTGGACAGGGGGGATTCACCCCTCCACTTT. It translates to CAIRLDRGDSPLHF.